Shown below are 11 T cell receptor beta chains from a single sample sequenced in a study of T cells in Graves' hyperthyroidism and ophthalmopathy. Template material for amplifying TCR beta CDR3 regions consisted of RNA transcripts. HTBI primers were employed in a first-round RT-PCR of the TCR CDR3. MiXCR, applied by TCRdb to the multiplex PCR reads, yields one record per CDR3 protein. The sample lists 650,000 to 750,000 distinct CDR3 sequences; approximately 15% were seen once. Sample: blood. The receptors stem from a woman under 30 with Graves' hyperthyroidism.

This clonotype was observed a few times. J is TRBJ2-5 and V is TRBV7-7; no firm D call. CDR1 and CDR2 from the germline V gene are SSHAT and FNYEAQ (reference sequence). Trimming cost V 4 bases and J 4 bases, with 10 bases left between them. The CDR3 loop spans 13 amino acids. The DNA for the CDR3 is TGTGCCAGCAGCTCGGATCTGGGAGAGACCCAGTACTTC. It encodes CASSSDLGETQYF.

This clonotype was detected only a few times. V is TRBV30 and J is TRBJ2-7; D may correspond to TRBD1 or TRBD2 (5 bases each). V lost 7 bases to trimming and J lost 6 bases, with 19 bases between them. Germline values: CDR1 GTSNPN, CDR2 SVGIG (reference sequence). This CDR3 is 13 amino acids long. The CDR3 DNA reads TGTGCCTTGTCTTGGGGACGGCCTACCGAGCAGTACTTC. Its translation is CALSWGRPTEQYF.

This sequence joins TRBV5-5 and TRBJ2-2, with 8 nucleotides matching TRBD1. The CDR3 is made up of 17 amino acids. Germline assignment: CDR1 SGHKS and CDR2 YYEKEE (reference sequence). J lost 3 bases, V lost 3 bases, and 10 bases had no gene match. Here the CDR3 reads CASSSTEAGGYTGELFF. The CDR3 DNA sequence: TGTGCCAGCAGCTCGACCGAGGCAGGGGGCTACACCGGGGAGCTGTTTTTT.

This clonotype has just a few counts. V is TRBV6-2 or TRBV6-3 and J is TRBJ2-1, with D perhaps matching TRBD1 or TRBD2 (5 bases each). There are 16 residues in the CDR3. Germline V gene lookup returns CDR1 MNHEY and CDR2 SVGEGT. The V end lost 0 bases, the J end lost 6 bases, and 15 bases lay between the germline ends. The CDR3 nucleotides are TGTGCCAGCAGTTACTCCCGGCCGGGACCCCGCAATGAGCAGTTCTTC. It yields the protein CASSYSRPGPRNEQFF.

This clonotype was seen more than once but under ten times. V is TRBV20-1 and J is TRBJ2-7, with D perhaps matching TRBD1 (6 bases). Trimming shortened V by 6 bases and J by 3 bases, and 15 bases separated the two germline ends. This CDR3 spans 13 amino acids. The germline gives CDR1 DFQATT, CDR2 SNEGSKA (reference sequence). CDR3 in amino acids: CSARTAINYEQYF. Written as DNA, the CDR3 is TGCAGTGCCAGGACAGCCATAAACTACGAGCAGTACTTC.

Worth noting for this clonotype: A much larger clone lies a single base off, so this may be a read error. V usage is TRBV18 and J usage is TRBJ2-7, with D hard to call. The J call may be in error: the DNA end matches TRBJ2-1 better. CDR1 is KGHSH and CDR2 is LQKENI in the germline V gene. This CDR3 has 15 amino acids. Here the CDR3 reads CASSQPKDRYYEQFF. CDR3 in DNA: TGTGCCAGCTCACAACCGAAGGACCGCTACTACGAGCAGTTCTTC.

The chain carries TRBV19 and TRBJ2-5; D is ambiguous. Germline values: CDR1 LNHDA, CDR2 SQIVND (reference sequence). The CDR3 is 14 amino acids. The V end was cut by 5 bases, the J end by 1 base, with 11 bases between. CDR3 residues: CASSLDSFQETQYF. The CDR3 DNA reads TGTGCCAGTAGTCTCGACTCCTTCCAAGAGACCCAGTACTTC.

V gene TRBV27 combines with J gene TRBJ1-2, with 9 bases aligning to TRBD1. This CDR3 has 14 amino acids. Germline assignment: CDR1 MNHEY and CDR2 SMNVEV (reference sequence). J lost 7 bases, V lost 6 bases, and 9 bases had no gene match. The CDR3 sequence is CASSHRGQASGYTF. CDR3 nucleotide sequence: TGTGCCAGCAGCCACAGGGGGCAGGCGAGTGGCTACACCTTC.

This clonotype has at least ten counts. The V call is TRBV12-3 or TRBV12-4, the J call TRBJ1-6, with TRBD1 as a possible D gene (6 bases). Deletions cut 6 bases from V and 5 bases from J, with 17 bases between. The CDR3 length is 16 residues. The CDR3 protein is CASRSRTARNNSPLHF. For the CDR3, the DNA is TGTGCCAGCAGATCCCGGACAGCCCGAAATAATTCACCCCTCCACTTT.

The V gene is TRBV10-1, the J gene TRBJ2-1; 14 bases are a match to TRBD2. Trimming took 7 bases from V and 7 from J; bases not matched to a gene: 3. CDR3 length: 14 residues. Germline CDR1 reads WNHNN; CDR2 reads SYGVQD (reference sequence). This chain's CDR3 is CASTTSGRENEQFF. In DNA, the CDR3 is TGCGCCAGCACGACTAGCGGGAGGGAGAATGAGCAGTTCTTC.

Concerning this clonotype: The CDR3 end shows no conserved phenylalanine or tryptophan, and so a read error is likely. The chain recombines TRBV18 with TRBJ2-2, with 7 bases fitting TRBD1. This CDR3 is 15 amino acids long. Germline V gene lookup returns CDR1 KGHSH and CDR2 LQKENI. With V trimmed by 4 bases and J by 1 base, 3 bases remained unmatched. CDR3 sequence: CASSRRTGNTGELFS. Written as DNA, the CDR3 is TGTGCCAGCTCACGACGGACAGGGAACACCGGGGAGCTGTTTTCT.